The 28 T cell receptor beta chains below come from one sample, sequenced in a study of neoadjuvant nivolumab and ipilimumab in lung cancer. The assay was immunoSEQ multiplex PCR, and TCRdb's table has in-frame clones only and misses some. Of tens of thousands of clones detected, around 88% appear once; the ten largest clones hold around 3.6%. The sequenced sample was blood, obtained before neoadjuvant nivolumab, alone or with ipilimumab. These receptors came from an adult with non-small cell lung cancer. Some clones in this sample may be carry-over from other donors' samples.

The chain couples TRBV30 to TRBJ2-1, with TRBD2 matching over 11 bases. Germline loops: CDR1 GTSNPN, CDR2 SVGIG (reference sequence). The V segment lost 3 bases and the J segment 1 base; nucleotides outside the gene matches: 2. The CDR3 runs 15 residues. The CDR3 sequence is CAWSWTSGSYNEQFF. CDR3 bases: TGTGCCTGGAGCTGGACTAGCGGGTCCTACAATGAGCAGTTCTTC.

CDR3 DNA sequence: TGTGCCAGCAGTGATGACGGGACCGAGACCCAGTACTTC. It yields the protein CASSDDGTETQYF. The chain has TRBV6-1 and TRBJ2-5; D may correspond to TRBD1 or TRBD2 (5 bases each). V was shortened by 3 bases and J by 5 bases, with 10 bases between the two germline ends. This CDR3 has 13 amino acids. Germline V lookup: CDR1 MNHNS, CDR2 SASEGT.

The rearrangement links TRBV6-6 to TRBJ2-7, with D uncertain. The CDR3 extends over 12 amino acids. CDR1 MNHNY and CDR2 SVGAGI come from the germline V gene (reference sequence). Deletions cut 6 bases from V and 2 bases from J, with 8 bases between. CDR3 loop: CASSPTPYEQYF. CDR3 coding DNA: TGTGCCAGCAGCCCAACACCCTACGAGCAGTACTTC.

V usage is TRBV30 and J usage is TRBJ2-5, with D hard to call. Trimming shortened V by 3 bases and J by 1 base, and 9 bases separated the two germline ends. Germline V CDR1 and CDR2: GTSNPN, SVGIG (reference sequence). The CDR3 length is 13 residues. This CDR3 is CAWRGTGQETQYF. CDR3 sequence (DNA): TGTGCCTGGAGGGGTACGGGCCAAGAGACCCAGTACTTC.

This clone was found a few times. In DNA, the CDR3 is TGTGCCAGCAGCCCGCCGGGACAGGGCCACGAGCAGTACTTC. This translates into CASSPPGQGHEQYF. V usage is TRBV7-3 and J usage is TRBJ2-7; the match to TRBD1 covers 9 bases. The V segment lost 5 bases and the J segment 5 bases; nucleotides outside the gene matches: 7. The CDR3 consists of 14 residues. Per the germline V gene, CDR1 is SGHTA and CDR2 is FQGTGA.

This chain links TRBV19 with TRBJ1-5, with D possibly matching TRBD1 (6 bases). Trimming shortened V by 3 bases and J by 2 bases, and 11 bases separated the two germline ends. CDR3 length equals 15 residues. The germline CDR1 and CDR2 sequences are LNHDA and SQIVND (reference sequence). DNA of the CDR3: TGTGCCAGTAGTATGAACAGGGCGGGCAATCAGCCCCAGCATTTT. This translates into CASSMNRAGNQPQHF.

As DNA, the CDR3 is TGTGCCAGCAGCTTAGCCCCACTCGGGAGGGAGTTACGGTATTATTGGGCTTTCTTT. Protein sequence: CASSLAPLGRELRYYWAFF. This chain connects TRBV11-3 to TRBJ1-1, with D hard to call. Per germline, CDR1 SGHNT and CDR2 YENEEA. This CDR3 has 19 amino acids. The V end lost 1 base, the J end lost 11 bases, and 32 bases lay between the germline ends.

DNA for the CDR3: TGTGCCAGCAGAGCTTACACCGGGGAGCTGTTTTTT. Protein: CASRAYTGELFF. The chain has TRBV6-5 and TRBJ2-2; no clear D gene. Germline CDR1 is MNHEY and CDR2 is SVGAGI. The V end lost 6 bases, the J end lost 3 bases, and 5 bases lay between the germline ends. This CDR3 spans 12 amino acids.

The rearrangement links TRBV30 to TRBJ2-1; D may be TRBD1 (6 bases). The V end was cut by 4 bases, the J end by 5 bases, with 9 bases between. The CDR3 covers 12 residues. Germline V gene data show CDR1 as GTSNPN and CDR2 as SVGIG (reference sequence). The CDR3 DNA reads as TGTGCCTGGAACAGGGATCACAATGAGCAGTTCTTC. Translated, it gives CAWNRDHNEQFF.

The chain couples TRBV11-1 to TRBJ2-3, with D possibly matching TRBD2 (7 bases). Deletions cut 8 bases from V and 1 base from J, with 16 bases between. Germline loops: CDR1 SGHAT, CDR2 FQDESV (reference sequence). This CDR3 spans 15 amino acids. The CDR3 here is CASAEEGGGTDTQYF. The CDR3, as DNA: TGTGCCAGCGCCGAGGAGGGGGGGGGCACAGATACGCAGTATTTT.

The chain employs TRBV29-1 and TRBJ2-3; 10 nucleotides match TRBD2. Germline V gives CDR1 SQVTM, CDR2 ANQGSEA. The CDR3 contains 15 residues. V shed 7 bases and J 3 bases; nucleotides not matched to a gene: 10. The DNA for the CDR3 is TGCAGCGGGGGGGAACTAGCGGGGCCTACAGATACGCAGTATTTT. This gives the protein CSGGELAGPTDTQYF.

The chain couples TRBV5-1 to TRBJ2-2; the D gene could be TRBD1 or TRBD2 (6 bases each). CDR1 SGHRS and CDR2 YFSETQ come from the germline V gene. The CDR3 runs to 15 residues. The V gene lost 4 bases and the J gene lost 2 bases, with 12 bases spanning the gap. CDR3 sequence (DNA): TGCGCCAGCAGCGCAGGAGGGGGAAACACCGGGGAGCTGTTTTTT. Translation: CASSAGGGNTGELFF.

The J gene is TRBJ2-5, the V gene TRBV29-1; TRBD2 matches at 14 bases. Germline CDR1 SQVTM, CDR2 ANQGSEA. This CDR3 is 14 amino acids long. Trimming removed 7 bases from V and 5 bases from J; junction bases left unmatched: 6. Written as DNA, the CDR3 is TGCAGCGGCTCGGGACTAGCGGGAGCCGAGACCCAGTACTTC. Amino acids: CSGSGLAGAETQYF.

The rearrangement uses TRBV10-3 and TRBJ2-3; 7 bases agree with TRBD2. With V trimmed by 6 bases and J by 4 bases, 7 bases remained unmatched. This CDR3 comprises 14 residues. Germline loops: CDR1 ENHRY, CDR2 SYGVKD. The CDR3 protein is CAIRPGLPPDTQYF. The CDR3, as DNA: TGTGCCATCAGACCGGGACTACCCCCAGATACGCAGTATTTT.

The rearrangement uses TRBV4-1 and TRBJ1-2, with 7 bases lining up with TRBD1. This CDR3 spans 13 amino acids. V dropped 4 bases and J dropped 6; count of bases not matched to a gene: 5. Germline V gene data show CDR1 as MGHRA and CDR2 as YSYEKL. The CDR3 protein is CASSRGGRNGYTF. In DNA form, the CDR3 reads TGCGCCAGCAGCCGAGGGGGCCGTAATGGCTACACCTTC.

V and J are TRBV7-9 and TRBJ2-4; weak D call: TRBD1 (5 bases). The CDR3 length is 14 residues. V gave up 5 bases and J gave up 5 bases, with 13 bases separating them. Germline lookup yields CDR1 SEHNR and CDR2 FQNEAQ (reference sequence). The CDR3 coding sequence is TGTGCCAGCAGCCCGTGGACGACAGAAAACATTCAGTACTTC. Its translation is CASSPWTTENIQYF.

The rearrangement links TRBV6-5 to TRBJ1-4; no firm D call. The V gene's germline CDR1 is MNHEY and CDR2 SVGAGI. The V gene lost 5 bases and the J gene lost 7 bases, with 14 bases spanning the gap. This CDR3 is 14 amino acids long. The CDR3 region has the DNA TGTGCCAGCAGTACTGACATGGGAGGTGAAAAACTGTTTTTT. This codes for CASSTDMGGEKLFF.

This clone has a single count. V gene TRBV18 combines with J gene TRBJ1-2; D call uncertain. The length of the CDR3 is 13 residues. V was cut by 3 bases and J by 8 bases, with 13 bases left in between. Germline values: CDR1 KGHSH, CDR2 LQKENI. Here the CDR3 DNA reads TGTGCCAGCTCACCGCGCGAGCGTCTGGGCTACACCTTC. Translating gives CASSPRERLGYTF.

V is TRBV2 and J is TRBJ1-5; the match to TRBD1 covers 7 bases. Germline lookup yields CDR1 SNHLY and CDR2 FYNNEI. This CDR3 is 16 amino acids long. The V gene end was trimmed by 3 bases and the J gene end by 1 base; junction bases not matched to a gene: 6. The CDR3 DNA reads TGTGCCAGCAGTGACCTACAGGGGTTCAGCAATCAGCCCCAGCATTTT. Residues: CASSDLQGFSNQPQHF.

The DNA of the CDR3 is TGTGCCACCAGCAGAGACCACAGGGGTGAAGCTTTCTTT. Translated, it gives CATSRDHRGEAFF. The genes are TRBV15 and TRBJ1-1; 7 positions match TRBD1. J gave up 7 bases and V 0 bases, and 2 bases lay outside the gene matches. The CDR3 spans 13 residues. Per the germline V gene, CDR1 is LNHNV and CDR2 is YYDKDF (reference sequence).

The chain is built from TRBV10-2 and TRBJ1-5, with D perhaps matching TRBD1 (5 bases). Germline V gives CDR1 WSHSY, CDR2 SAAADI. The CDR3 spans 13 residues. Trimming pared 8 bases from V and 1 base from J, leaving 9 bases between. This CDR3 reads CASGGESNQPQHF. In nucleotides, the CDR3 is TGCGCCAGCGGAGGGGAGAGCAATCAGCCCCAGCATTTT.

This chain uses TRBV5-1 with TRBJ2-1; D unclear. Looked up from germline, CDR1 is SGHRS and CDR2 is YFSETQ. The CDR3 sequence is 13 residues long. V dropped 0 bases and J dropped 5 bases, with 6 bases sitting between them. In nucleotides, the CDR3 is TGCGCCAGCAGCTTGGCCCGGAACAATGAGCAGTTCTTC. Protein product: CASSLARNNEQFF.

The chain is built from TRBV20-1 and TRBJ1-4; D remains unclear. Per germline, CDR1 DFQATT and CDR2 SNEGSKA (reference sequence). The CDR3 has 11 residues. V was pared by 3 bases and J by 7 bases, with 6 bases between. CDR3: CSARDSEKLFF. CDR3 sequence (DNA): TGCAGTGCTAGGGACTCTGAAAAACTGTTTTTT.

The CDR3 DNA is TGTGCCAGCAGCGTAGAGTCAGATACGCAGTATTTT. The encoded protein is CASSVESDTQYF. The gene calls are TRBV9 and TRBJ2-3, with D unresolved. V dropped 0 bases and J dropped 4 bases, with 3 bases sitting between them. This CDR3 comprises 12 residues. Germline-derived CDR1 and CDR2 are SGDLS and YYNGEE.

The chain is built from TRBV7-9 and TRBJ2-3; 7 bases line up with TRBD2. The V gene's germline CDR1 is SEHNR and CDR2 FQNEAQ (reference sequence). J was trimmed by 0 bases and V by 7 bases; bases with no gene match: 7. This CDR3 has 15 residues. The CDR3 nucleotides read TGTGCCAGCACCTCACGGGGGGATAGCACAGATACGCAGTATTTT. It specifies CASTSRGDSTDTQYF.

The CDR3 here is CASSQNALPSYEQYF. The CDR3 DNA sequence: TGTGCCAGCAGCCAAAACGCATTACCCTCCTACGAGCAGTACTTC. This chain uses TRBV4-2 with TRBJ2-7; D unclear. The CDR3 consists of 15 residues. V was trimmed by 2 bases and J by 0 bases, leaving 11 bases between them. Germline V lookup: CDR1 LGHNA, CDR2 YNFKEQ.

V gene TRBV7-9 combines with J gene TRBJ2-2; no clear D gene. The CDR3 has 16 residues. The V end was cut by 5 bases, the J end by 0 bases, with 13 bases between. Germline lookup yields CDR1 SEHNR and CDR2 FQNEAQ (reference sequence). In DNA, the CDR3 is TGTGCCAGCAGCACCCTAGGCGGAGCGAACACCGGGGAGCTGTTTTTT. This encodes CASSTLGGANTGELFF.

The chain is built from TRBV6-6 and TRBJ1-4; D possibly corresponds to TRBD1 (6 bases). The germline V gene encodes CDR1 MNHNY and CDR2 SVGAGI (reference sequence). The CDR3 contains 14 residues. V dropped 5 bases and J dropped 5 bases, with 12 bases sitting between them. CDR3 nucleotides: TGTGCCAGCAGTAAGGACAGACTAAATGAAAAACTGTTTTTT. It specifies CASSKDRLNEKLFF.